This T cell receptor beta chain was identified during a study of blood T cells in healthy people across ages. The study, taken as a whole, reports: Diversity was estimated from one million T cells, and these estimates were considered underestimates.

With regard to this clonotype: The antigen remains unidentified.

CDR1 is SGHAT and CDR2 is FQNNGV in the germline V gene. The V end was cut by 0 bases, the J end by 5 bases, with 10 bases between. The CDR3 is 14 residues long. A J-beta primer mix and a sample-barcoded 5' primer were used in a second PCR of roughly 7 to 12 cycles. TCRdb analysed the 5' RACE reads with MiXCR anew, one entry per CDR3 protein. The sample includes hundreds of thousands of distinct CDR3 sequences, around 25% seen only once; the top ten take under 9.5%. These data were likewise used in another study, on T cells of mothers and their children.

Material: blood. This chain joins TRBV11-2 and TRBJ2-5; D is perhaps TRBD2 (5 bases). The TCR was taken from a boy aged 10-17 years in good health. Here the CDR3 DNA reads TGTGCCAGCAGCTTAGATTTGACGGGGGAGACCCAGTACTTC. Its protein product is CASSLDLTGETQYF.